This entry features one T cell receptor beta chain sequence. The table came from immunoSEQ multiplex PCR; TCRdb's copy has only in-frame clones and leaves some out. The repertoire consists of approximately 140,000 clones, with over 85% occurring once and the leading ten covering 10% to 12%. This entry belongs to a study of control samples from healthy donors and cancer patients. The CDR3 spans 13 residues. V gave up 7 bases and J gave up 3 bases, with 12 bases separating them. CDR1 and CDR2 from the germline V gene are SNHLY and FYNNEI. The clonotype was recovered from a young man in good health. Sequenced sample: blood. The rearrangement uses TRBV2 and TRBJ1-1; no clear D. The CDR3 loop is CASTREGYTEAFF. CDR3 in DNA: TGTGCCAGCACGAGAGAGGGCTACACTGAAGCTTTCTTT.